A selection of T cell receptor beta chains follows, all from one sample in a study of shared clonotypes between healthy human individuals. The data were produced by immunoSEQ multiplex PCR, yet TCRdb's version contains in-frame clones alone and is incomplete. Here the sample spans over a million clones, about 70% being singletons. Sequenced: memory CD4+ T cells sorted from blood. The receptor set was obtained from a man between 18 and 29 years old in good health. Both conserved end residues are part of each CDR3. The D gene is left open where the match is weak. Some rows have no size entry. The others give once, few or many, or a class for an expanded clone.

TGCGCCAGCAGCCAGATACCCGGACGGACTAATGAAAAACTGTTTTTT,CASSQIPGRTNEKLFF,NA,NA,TRBV5-1,TRBJ1-4
TGCGCCAGCAGCCAAGACGTAGCCTACGAGCAGTACTTC,CASSQDVAYEQYF,NA,few,TRBV4-3,TRBJ2-7
TGCGCCAGCAGCTTGACAGGGGGCATCAACGAGCAGTACTTC,CASSLTGGINEQYF,TRBD1,NA,TRBV5-1,TRBJ2-7
TGTGCCAGCTCACCCCGGGGGGGAGACCTCTATGGCTACACCTTC,CASSPRGGDLYGYTF,NA,NA,TRBV18,TRBJ1-2
TGTGCCATCAGCCAATCTATGGGACAGGCACCGGTCGAGCAGTACTTC,CAISQSMGQAPVEQYF,TRBD1,NA,TRBV10-3,TRBJ2-7
TGTGCCAGCAGTGAGGGACAGCTGAACACCGGGGAGCTGTTTTTT,CASSEGQLNTGELFF,TRBD1,NA,TRBV25-1,TRBJ2-2
TGTGCCAGCAGCTCCGTAAGGGGCTACGAGCAGTACTTC,CASSSVRGYEQYF,NA,NA,TRBV14,TRBJ2-7
TGCGCCAGCAGCCGGGGTACTAGCGGAGTATTTCCGGATACGCAGTATTTT,CASSRGTSGVFPDTQYF,TRBD2,few,TRBV5-1,TRBJ2-3
TGCGCCAGCAGCCAAGACAAAGCGGACAGGGTATACAATGAGCAGTTCTTC,CASSQDKADRVYNEQFF,TRBD1,NA,TRBV4-1,TRBJ2-1
TGTGCCTGGAGGGGGGGGTCCGGAATGCGCAATCAGCCCCAGCATTTT,CAWRGGSGMRNQPQHF,NA,many,TRBV30,TRBJ1-5
TGTGCCAGCAGTACAGGGACAGGGTTTAATGAGCAGTTCTTC,CASSTGTGFNEQFF,TRBD1,NA,TRBV2,TRBJ2-1
TGTGCCAGCAGCCGCACCGGGACTACCGAATACGAGCAGTACTTC,CASSRTGTTEYEQYF,TRBD2,NA,TRBV5-4,TRBJ2-7
TGCGCCAGCAGCGGCGGGACGCCTAATGAAAAACTGTTTTTT,CASSGGTPNEKLFF,NA,NA,TRBV5-1,TRBJ1-4
TGCAGCGTGGGGAAGGGGGGACCTAATGAAAAACTGTTTTTT,CSVGKGGPNEKLFF,NA,NA,TRBV29-1,TRBJ1-4
TGTGCCAGCAGCCTCGGGGTAGCGGGATACGAGCAGTACTTC,CASSLGVAGYEQYF,TRBD2,NA,TRBV6-5,TRBJ2-7
TGCGCCAGCAGCTATTTCCCTCTTGAGAATAATTCACCCCTCCACTTT,CASSYFPLENNSPLHF,NA,NA,TRBV5-1,TRBJ1-6
TGTGCCTGGTCCGGGGCGAACACCGGGGAGCTGTTTTTT,CAWSGANTGELFF,NA,few,TRBV2,TRBJ2-2
TGTGCCAGCAGTGAAGCCGAGACAAACTCCTACGAGCAGTACTTC,CASSEAETNSYEQYF,NA,NA,TRBV2,TRBJ2-7
TGTGCCTGGAGTGTACGAGGGTCTCATAGTCAGCCCCAGCATTTT,CAWSVRGSHSQPQHF,NA,NA,TRBV30,TRBJ1-5
TGTGCCAGCAGCTTAGGAGTCGGGAGTACCGGGGAGCTGTTTTTT,CASSLGVGSTGELFF,NA,NA,TRBV7-2,TRBJ2-2
TGCGCCAGCCAAGATAGGACAGGGACCCTAAATGAGCAGTTCTTC,CASQDRTGTLNEQFF,TRBD1,NA,TRBV5-1,TRBJ2-1
TGTGCCAGCAGCCCATGGGACCCGGATGAAGGGGAGACCGGGGAGCTGTTTTTT,CASSPWDPDEGETGELFF,NA,NA,TRBV11-2,TRBJ2-2
TGTGCCAGCAGTGAAGCAAGGTCCCAGCCCCAGCATTTT,CASSEARSQPQHF,NA,NA,TRBV6-1,TRBJ1-5
TGTGCCAGCAGCTTAGACGCAGGGAGGAATGAAGCTTTCTTT,CASSLDAGRNEAFF,NA,NA,TRBV7-2,TRBJ1-1
TGTGCCAGCAGTGGTCAGGGGGCGACTAATTCACCCCTCCACTTT,CASSGQGATNSPLHF,TRBD1,few,TRBV2,TRBJ1-6
TGTGCCAGCAGCCCTACCGGACAGGGGGAGACCCAGTACTTC,CASSPTGQGETQYF,TRBD1,NA,TRBV6-6,TRBJ2-5
TGTGCCAGCAGCCCGAGGGGGCCCACGAACACTGAAGCTTTCTTT,CASSPRGPTNTEAFF,TRBD1,NA,TRBV7-2,TRBJ1-1
TGTGCCAGCCGACTAGCGGGAGTACAGGGCAATGAGCAGTTCTTC,CASRLAGVQGNEQFF,TRBD2,NA,TRBV6-1,TRBJ2-1
TGTGCCATCCGACTAGCAGACTTCCAAGAGACCCAGTACTTC,CAIRLADFQETQYF,TRBD2,NA,TRBV28,TRBJ2-5
TGTGCCAGCAGCGTAGGGGCTAGGGGCGAGCAGTACTTC,CASSVGARGEQYF,NA,NA,TRBV9,TRBJ2-7
TGTGCCTGGAGCACAGGGGACTATGGCTACACCTTC,CAWSTGDYGYTF,TRBD1,NA,TRBV30,TRBJ1-2
TGTGCCAGTACCCCCCAGACAGGGGGCTGGAACACTGAAGCTTTCTTT,CASTPQTGGWNTEAFF,TRBD1,NA,TRBV19,TRBJ1-1
TGTGCCAGTAGTATAGATCTAACAGGGCGCGCCTACGAGCAGTACTTC,CASSIDLTGRAYEQYF,NA,NA,TRBV19,TRBJ2-7
TGTGCCAACCTCGCCTGGGGCGGATCTGAGACCCAGTACTTC,CANLAWGGSETQYF,NA,NA,TRBV2,TRBJ2-5
TGCGCCAGCAGCTTCACGGGGCATGGCTACACCTTC,CASSFTGHGYTF,NA,NA,TRBV5-1,TRBJ1-2